The next 32 T cell receptor beta chains were all read from a single sample in a study of graft-versus-host responses after intestinal transplantation. No antigens are known for them. Data came from immunoSEQ multiplex PCR; TCRdb stores just in-frame clones and leaves some out. The sample has 90,000 to 120,000 clones; about nine tenths are singletons. This sample comprised unstimulated CD4+ T cells sorted from spleen or lymph node cells, obtained before transplant. Receptors originate from a human donor who was the organ donor for an intestinal transplant.

This clone occurred a few times. This chain links TRBV7-9 with TRBJ2-7, with TRBD1 matching 8 bases. Germline lookup yields CDR1 SEHNR and CDR2 FQNEAQ (reference sequence). The CDR3 runs to 15 residues. Trimming at V came to 5 bases and at J to 0 bases, leaving 6 bases not matched to a gene. The CDR3 DNA follows: TGTGCCAGCAGCCCTCGGACAGGGAACTCCTACGAGCAGTACTTC. Protein: CASSPRTGNSYEQYF. Drawing the rest from reference TRBV7-9 and TRBJ2-7, the complete variable domain is DTGVSQNPRHKITKRGQNVTFRCDPISEHNRLYWYRQTLGQGPEFLTYFQNEAQLEKSRLLSDRFSAERPKGSFSTLEIQRTEQGDSAMYLCASSPRTGNSYEQYFGPGTRLTVT.

The chain couples TRBV19 to TRBJ2-1; 12 bases align to TRBD2. The CDR3 has 14 residues. Trimming at V came to 5 bases and at J to 8 bases, leaving 4 bases not matched to a gene. Looked up from germline, CDR1 is LNHDA and CDR2 is SQIVND (reference sequence). CDR3 DNA: TGTGCCAGTAGTCTAGCGGGAGGGCCCCATGAGCAGTTCTTC. It is translated as CASSLAGGPHEQFF.

The genes are TRBV6-1 and TRBJ2-2; D tentatively reads TRBD1 or TRBD2 (5 bases each). The V end was cut by 5 bases, the J end by 5 bases, with 9 bases between. CDR1 MNHNS and CDR2 SASEGT come from the germline V gene. CDR3 length: 13 residues. CDR3 sequence: CASSTRGTGELFF. The DNA of the CDR3 is TGTGCCAGCAGTACTAGGGGAACCGGGGAGCTGTTTTTT.

The chain combines TRBV30 with TRBJ1-5, with D unresolved. The CDR3 spans 15 residues. V was trimmed by 0 bases and J by 3 bases, leaving 12 bases between them. CDR1 and CDR2 (germline): GTSNPN, SVGIG (reference sequence). The CDR3 DNA reads as TGTGCCTGGAGTGTACATGGGGAACTCAATCAGCCCCAGCATTTT. Protein sequence: CAWSVHGELNQPQHF. Looking up the rest from reference TRBV30 and TRBJ1-5 gives the full variable domain: SQTIHQWPATLVQPVGSPLSLECTVEGTSNPNLYWYRQAAGRGLQLLFYSVGIGQISSEVPQNLSASRPQDRQFILSSKKLLLSDSGFYLCAWSVHGELNQPQHFGDGTRLSIL.

The chain has TRBV5-1 and TRBJ2-1; D is unclear. This CDR3 contains 12 residues. Trimming stripped 3 bases from V and 6 bases from J, with 7 bases between. The germline V gene encodes CDR1 SGHRS and CDR2 YFSETQ. The CDR3: CASSYVFNEQFF. CDR3 nucleotide sequence: TGCGCCAGCAGCTATGTATTCAATGAGCAGTTCTTC.

Regarding this clone: One end of the junction varies from germline; a read error may be responsible. This rearrangement joins TRBV2 to TRBJ1-3; D gene uncertain. CDR1 is SNHLY, CDR2 FYNNEI, per germline. The CDR3 totals 16 residues. CDR3 bases: TGTGCCAGCAGTGAAAGGTTAGCGGCAAACACCGGGGAGCTGCTTTTT. Protein sequence: CASSERLAANTGELLF.

The chain recombines TRBV4-2 with TRBJ2-5; 9 nucleotides match TRBD1. V lost 4 bases, J lost 2 bases, and 8 bases stayed unmatched. The CDR3 is made up of 16 amino acids. Germline-derived CDR1 and CDR2 are LGHNA and YNFKEQ. This CDR3 reads CASSRTIGQGQETQYF. Here the CDR3 DNA reads TGTGCCAGCAGCCGCACAATCGGACAGGGGCAAGAGACCCAGTACTTC.

The chain joins TRBV5-1 to TRBJ2-3, with D perhaps TRBD2 (6 bases). V lost 6 bases and J lost 6, with 14 bases in between. The germline V gene encodes CDR1 SGHRS and CDR2 YFSETQ. The CDR3 consists of 13 residues. The CDR3 sequence: CASTATSSDTQYF. As DNA, the CDR3 is TGCGCCAGCACCGCCACTAGCTCGGATACGCAGTATTTT.

The genes are TRBV29-1 and TRBJ1-5, with D perhaps TRBD1 (6 bases). Trimming removed 4 bases from V and 4 bases from J, with 11 bases in between. Germline-derived CDR1 and CDR2 are SQVTM and ANQGSEA. The length of the CDR3 is 13 residues. CDR3 amino acids: CSVATGLNQPQHF. In DNA, the CDR3 is TGCAGCGTTGCTACAGGGTTAAATCAGCCCCAGCATTTT.

The CDR3 region is CASSQGPISPGDEQFF. The CDR3 coding sequence is TGCGCCAGCAGCCAAGGCCCGATCAGCCCCGGTGATGAGCAGTTCTTC. The gene calls are TRBV4-1 and TRBJ2-1, with unresolved D. The CDR3 has 16 amino acids. Germline V gene lookup returns CDR1 MGHRA and CDR2 YSYEKL. V lost 1 base and J lost 8, with 18 bases in between.

This chain links TRBV29-1 with TRBJ1-1; D might be TRBD1 (6 bases). Germline assignment: CDR1 SQVTM and CDR2 ANQGSEA. V was pared by 7 bases and J by 5 bases, with 17 bases between. The CDR3 spans 13 residues. The CDR3 sequence is CSGARGSGTEAFF. DNA of the CDR3: TGCAGCGGGGCGAGGGGGTCCGGGACTGAAGCTTTCTTT. Based on the CDR3 plus reference TRBV29-1 and TRBJ1-1, the full variable domain is SAVISQKPSRDICQRGTSLTIQCQVDSQVTMMFWYRQQPGQSLTLIATANQGSEATYESGFVIDKFPISRPNLTFSTLTVSNMSPEDSSIYLCSGARGSGTEAFFGQGTRLTVV.

The chain links TRBV10-2 to TRBJ2-4; tentative D call: TRBD2 (5 bases). This CDR3 comprises 13 residues. Trimming removed 6 bases at V and 8 bases at J, with 14 bases between. Germline CDR1 reads WSHSY; CDR2 reads SAAADI. This CDR3 is CASRLDYQDIQYF. CDR3 DNA: TGCGCCAGCAGACTAGATTATCAGGACATTCAGTACTTC.

A single count supports this clone. This rearrangement joins TRBV25-1 to TRBJ2-7, with TRBD1 matching over 7 bases. Per germline, CDR1 MGHDK and CDR2 SYGVNS. The V segment lost 4 bases and the J segment 4 bases; nucleotides outside the gene matches: 4. The length of the CDR3 is 13 residues. CDR3 residues: CASSGETGYEQYF. CDR3 coding DNA: TGTGCCAGCAGTGGGGAGACAGGGTACGAGCAGTACTTC.

The chain links TRBV7-3 to TRBJ2-2; no firm D call. Germline V CDR1 and CDR2: SGHTA, FQGTGA. This CDR3 has 12 residues. The germline V and J ends were trimmed by 1 base and 4 bases, with 1 base remaining between them. The CDR3 sequence: CASSLSTGELFF. The CDR3 nucleotides are TGTGCCAGCAGCTTAAGCACCGGGGAGCTGTTTTTT.

The chain carries TRBV5-5 and TRBJ2-5; D uncertain. CDR1 and CDR2 (germline): SGHKS, YYEKEE (reference sequence). With 2 bases removed from V and 4 bases from J, the gap between germline ends came to 12 bases. The CDR3 length is 14 residues. The CDR3 protein is CASSLGQIRETQYF. The CDR3 region has the DNA TGTGCCAGCAGCTTAGGCCAGATCAGAGAGACCCAGTACTTC.

This clone was counted between two and nine times. The V call is TRBV7-3, the J call TRBJ1-1, with a weak D call TRBD1 (5 bases). CDR1 and CDR2 (germline): SGHTA, FQGTGA. This CDR3 contains 13 residues. The ends were cut back, 4 bases at V and 1 base at J, with 7 bases in the middle. CDR3 in DNA: TGTGCCAGCAGCTCCGGGGCGAACACTGAAGCTTTCTTT. Translation gives CASSSGANTEAFF.

The rearrangement links TRBV7-2 to TRBJ1-2; TRBD1 matches 9 bases. Germline values: CDR1 SGHTA, CDR2 FQGNSA. Trimming removed 5 bases from V and 2 bases from J; junction bases left unmatched: 6. CDR3 length: 15 amino acids. The DNA for the CDR3 is TGTGCCAGCAGCCAGGGGACAGGGTGGAACTATGGCTACACCTTC. Translation gives CASSQGTGWNYGYTF.

The rearrangement links TRBV10-2 to TRBJ2-7, with 9 nucleotides matching TRBD1. Per the germline V gene, CDR1 is WSHSY and CDR2 is SAAADI. J gave up 8 bases and V 6 bases, and 11 bases lay outside the gene matches. CDR3 length: 14 residues. The CDR3 reads CASSPGQGVGQQYF. DNA for the CDR3: TGCGCCAGCAGCCCGGGACAGGGTGTCGGTCAGCAGTACTTC.

This clone was detected a few times. DNA for the CDR3: TGTGCCAGCAGCCGGACTAGCGGGGGGGTCGGGGAGCTGTTTTTT. Translated: CASSRTSGGVGELFF. The rearrangement links TRBV7-2 to TRBJ2-2; TRBD2 aligns across 15 bases. The CDR3 runs to 15 residues. The V gene's germline CDR1 is SGHTA and CDR2 FQGNSA. J lost 7 bases, V lost 5 bases, and 2 bases had no gene match. The whole variable domain, remainder taken from reference TRBV7-2 and TRBJ2-2, is GAGVSQSPSNKVTEKGKDVELRCDPISGHTALYWYRQSLGQGLEFLIYFQGNSAPDKSGLPSDRFSAERTGGSVSTLTIQRTQQEDSAVYLCASSRTSGGVGELFFGEGSRLTVL.

This clone was detected only once. The chain couples TRBV27 to TRBJ1-2; perhaps TRBD1 as D (5 bases). Germline values: CDR1 MNHEY, CDR2 SMNVEV (reference sequence). This CDR3 is 15 amino acids long. Deletions cut 2 bases from V and 6 bases from J, with 16 bases between. Here the CDR3 reads CASSLEGAGTDGYTF. DNA for the CDR3: TGTGCCAGCAGTTTAGAAGGGGCAGGGACGGATGGCTACACCTTC.

The CDR3 DNA reads TGTGCCATCAGTGGGGACAGTATAAACACCATATATTTT. This translates into CAISGDSINTIYF. The chain employs TRBV10-3 and TRBJ1-3, with 7 bases matching TRBD1. The J segment lost 6 bases and the V segment lost 4 bases, leaving 3 bases of the junction unmatched. The CDR3 spans 13 residues. CDR1 and CDR2 (germline): ENHRY, SYGVKD.

As concerns this clone: The sample carries other DNA sequences with the same CDR3. The genes are TRBV25-1 and TRBJ2-6, with 11 bases matching TRBD1. CDR1 and CDR2 from the germline V gene are MGHDK and SYGVNS. J lost 0 bases, V lost 2 bases, and 0 bases had no gene match. This CDR3 comprises 17 residues. The CDR3 DNA sequence: TGTGCCAGCAGTGAAGGGACAGGGGGCTCTGGGGCCAACGTCCTGACTTTC. Translation: CASSEGTGGSGANVLTF.

This clone was seen more than once but under ten times. Here the CDR3 DNA reads TGTGCCAGAACCCGTAGCCGAAGCCTCCGTGAGCAGTTCTTC. Amino acids: CARTRSRSLREQFF. The chain recombines TRBV5-8 with TRBJ2-1; no reliable D call. CDR1 and CDR2 from the germline V gene are SGHTS and YDEGEE. V was trimmed by 8 bases and J by 9 bases, leaving 21 bases between them. CDR3 length equals 14 residues.

The genes are TRBV28 and TRBJ1-5; D uncertain. The CDR3 has 13 residues. Trimming shortened V by 2 bases and J by 5 bases, and 7 bases separated the two germline ends. Germline V gives CDR1 MDHEN, CDR2 SYDVKM. CDR3 bases: TGTGCCAGCAGTTTAGACCTGGATCAGCCCCAGCATTTT. Residues: CASSLDLDQPQHF.

V and J are TRBV27 and TRBJ2-5; a possible D gene is TRBD2 (6 bases). The germline CDR1 and CDR2 sequences are MNHEY and SMNVEV (reference sequence). CDR3 length: 13 amino acids. The ends were cut back, 1 base at V and 3 bases at J, with 6 bases in the middle. CDR3 amino acids: CASSLWGEETQYF. The CDR3 DNA reads TGTGCCAGCAGTTTATGGGGGGAAGAGACCCAGTACTTC.

The V and J genes are TRBV6-5 and TRBJ1-1; the D is unclear. V was shortened by 0 bases and J by 0 bases, with 11 bases between the two germline ends. The CDR3 covers 16 residues. From germline, CDR1 is MNHEY and CDR2 SVGAGI. CDR3 nucleotide sequence: TGTGCCAGCAGTTACTCCTTAGGCAGATTGAACACTGAAGCTTTCTTT. Its translation is CASSYSLGRLNTEAFF.

This chain links TRBV2 with TRBJ1-5; D is unresolved. The CDR3 has 13 residues. V was pared by 8 bases and J by 9 bases, with 17 bases between. Germline-derived CDR1 and CDR2 are SNHLY and FYNNEI. The CDR3 sequence: CASRGRVGRPQHF. CDR3 sequence (DNA): TGTGCCAGCCGGGGTAGGGTAGGGCGGCCCCAGCATTTT.

CDR3 in amino acids: CASSDEQGRNQPQHF. The CDR3, as DNA: TGTGCCAGCAGTGACGAACAGGGGCGCAATCAGCCCCAGCATTTT. The chain joins TRBV2 to TRBJ1-5; TRBD1 matches 7 bases. J was trimmed by 2 bases and V by 3 bases; bases with no gene match: 4. CDR3 length equals 15 residues. The germline V gene encodes CDR1 SNHLY and CDR2 FYNNEI.

The V call is TRBV28, the J call TRBJ2-2; no clear D. Trimming shortened V by 8 bases and J by 4 bases, and 8 bases separated the two germline ends. CDR1 is MDHEN, CDR2 SYDVKM, per germline. This CDR3 region has 12 residues. The CDR3 bases are TGTGCCAGCGGCACTTCCACCGGGGAGCTGTTTTTT. It codes for CASGTSTGELFF.

This chain links TRBV19 with TRBJ2-5; D uncertain. The end of the DNA aligns better with TRBJ2-7, so the J call may be wrong. Germline assignment: CDR1 LNHDA and CDR2 SQIVND (reference sequence). This CDR3 spans 15 amino acids. The CDR3 sequence: CASSINFADPYEQYF. The CDR3 DNA sequence: TGTGCCAGTAGTATAAATTTTGCAGACCCCTACGAGCAGTACTTC.

The CDR3 protein is CASSPPVEQETQYF. In DNA form, the CDR3 reads TGTGCCAGCTCACCACCGGTAGAGCAAGAGACCCAGTACTTC. This chain joins TRBV18 and TRBJ2-5; no reliable D call. Germline assignment: CDR1 KGHSH and CDR2 LQKENI. The CDR3 spans 14 residues. The germline V and J ends were trimmed by 0 bases and 2 bases, with 7 bases remaining between them.

J is TRBJ1-3 and V is TRBV15, with D unclear. The V end was cut by 0 bases, the J end by 8 bases, with 11 bases between. The CDR3 loop spans 14 amino acids. Looked up from germline, CDR1 is LNHNV and CDR2 is YYDKDF (reference sequence). The DNA of the CDR3 is TGTGCCACCAGCAGAGACACCGCCGGGGACACCATATATTTT. Protein sequence: CATSRDTAGDTIYF.